The 13 T cell receptor beta chains listed next were all sequenced from one sample in a study of neurological immune-mediated disorders. TCRdb re-derived calls from the 5' RACE reads in MiXCR, one entry per CDR3 protein. Of about 49,000 distinct CDR3 sequences in the sample, 9% to 10% were seen once. Time point denoted: longitudinal time-point 1 (baseline). The source material was PBMCs. The receptors here all came from a woman between 35 and 50 years old in good health.

This clonotype was counted at least ten times. The rearrangement uses TRBV20-1 and TRBJ2-1; 8 bases are shared with TRBD2. V trimming: 5 bases; J trimming: 5 bases; junction bases outside the gene matches: 5. Germline V gene sequence: CDR1 DFQATT, CDR2 SNEGSKA (reference sequence). The CDR3 runs 13 residues. The CDR3 bases are TGCAGTGCTTCCCCGGGGGGGGACAATGAGCAGTTCTTC. It encodes CSASPGGDNEQFF.

The V gene is TRBV18, the J gene TRBJ2-1; tentative D call: TRBD1 (6 bases). There are 15 residues in the CDR3. Germline V CDR1 and CDR2: KGHSH, LQKENI. V lost 0 bases and J lost 7, with 13 bases in between. CDR3 region: CASSPPARGGNEQFF. CDR3 sequence (DNA): TGTGCCAGCTCACCACCGGCCAGGGGTGGTAATGAGCAGTTCTTC.

Ten or more counts support this clonotype. The chain has TRBV29-1 and TRBJ2-7, with D possibly matching TRBD1 (7 bases). V shed 3 bases and J shed 1 base, with 16 bases lying between them. Germline CDR1 is SQVTM and CDR2 is ANQGSEA. CDR3 length: 15 residues. CDR3: CSVEGGEGASYEQYF. The CDR3 coding sequence is TGCAGCGTTGAGGGGGGAGAGGGGGCTTCCTACGAGCAGTACTTC.

Ten or more counts support this clonotype. V and J are TRBV6-5 and TRBJ1-2; D remains unclear. The V end lost 2 bases, the J end lost 7 bases, and 14 bases lay between the germline ends. The germline gives CDR1 MNHEY, CDR2 SVGAGI. This CDR3 comprises 14 residues. The CDR3 nucleotides read TGTGCCAGCAGTTACGTGGATGGAGCATTTGGCTACACCTTC. Protein sequence: CASSYVDGAFGYTF.

In this sample, this clonotype turned up many times. The chain employs TRBV12-3 or TRBV12-4 and TRBJ1-4, with a possible D match to TRBD1 (5 bases). V gave up 6 bases and J gave up 0 bases, with 11 bases separating them. This CDR3 region has 15 residues. The CDR3: CASRFQGATNEKLFF. CDR3 nucleotide sequence: TGTGCCAGCAGGTTTCAGGGTGCAACTAATGAAAAACTGTTTTTT.

This clonotype was recorded many times. This rearrangement joins TRBV25-1 to TRBJ2-2; possibly TRBD1 or TRBD2 for D (6 bases each). The CDR3 has 15 amino acids. The germline CDR1 and CDR2 sequences are MGHDK and SYGVNS. V was cut by 3 bases and J by 4 bases, with 12 bases left in between. The CDR3 nucleotides read TGTGCCAGCAGTGATCCCGGGGGCTCCACCGGGGAGCTGTTTTTT. Its protein is CASSDPGGSTGELFF. The whole variable domain, remainder taken from reference TRBV25-1 and TRBJ2-2, is EADIYQTPRYLVIGTGKKITLECSQTMGHDKMYWYQQDPGMELHLIHYSYGVNSTEKGDLSSESTVSRIRTEHFPLTLESARPSHTSQYLCASSDPGGSTGELFFGEGSRLTVL.

This chain joins TRBV20-1 and TRBJ1-3; 8 nucleotides align to TRBD1. The CDR3 runs to 16 residues. Germline-derived CDR1 and CDR2 are DFQATT and SNEGSKA (reference sequence). Trimming cost V 6 bases and J 4 bases; bases outside gene matches: 14. CDR3 bases: TGCAGTGCCATAGAAGGACAGGGTTTGGCGGGAAACACCATATATTTT. Its translation: CSAIEGQGLAGNTIYF.

This clonotype was seen at least ten times. V usage is TRBV9 and J usage is TRBJ1-2, with D uncertain. Germline loops: CDR1 SGDLS, CDR2 YYNGEE. V was cut by 2 bases and J by 7 bases, with 9 bases left in between. The CDR3 sequence is 12 residues long. The CDR3 nucleotides read TGTGCCAGCAGCGTCGACGGTGGTGGCTACACCTTC. Encoded protein: CASSVDGGGYTF.

This clonotype was recorded many times. J is TRBJ2-1 and V is TRBV6-5, with D tentatively TRBD1 or TRBD2 (5 bases each). The CDR3 consists of 16 residues. Germline CDR1 and CDR2: MNHEY and SVGAGI. V dropped 0 bases and J dropped 0 bases, with 9 bases sitting between them. The CDR3 DNA reads as TGTGCCAGCAGTTACTCCATTGGGGGCTCCTACAATGAGCAGTTCTTC. Translation gives CASSYSIGGSYNEQFF.

This clonotype was picked up a small number of times. This chain uses TRBV6-2 or TRBV6-3 with TRBJ2-2; D is undetermined. V was clipped by 7 bases and J by 3 bases, with 12 bases between them. Germline V lookup: CDR1 MNHEY, CDR2 SVGEGT. The CDR3 totals 14 residues. CDR3 nucleotide sequence: TGTGCCAGCACCCACAATACGGACACCGGGGAGCTGTTTTTT. This gives the protein CASTHNTDTGELFF.

This clonotype was seen many times. This chain joins TRBV6-5 and TRBJ1-2; possibly TRBD1 for D (5 bases). V was pared by 0 bases and J by 2 bases, with 10 bases between. The CDR3 spans 15 residues. In germline, CDR1 is MNHEY, CDR2 SVGAGI. CDR3 in amino acids: CASSYSIQGNYGYTF. CDR3 DNA sequence: TGTGCCAGCAGTTACTCGATCCAGGGCAACTATGGCTACACCTTC.

This clonotype was seen repeatedly, ten times or more. This sequence joins TRBV9 and TRBJ1-2, with a weak D call TRBD1 (6 bases). The CDR3 is 17 residues long. V was trimmed by 0 bases and J by 5 bases, leaving 20 bases between them. Germline V gives CDR1 SGDLS, CDR2 YYNGEE. CDR3 sequence reads: CASSVGTAVQGLYGYTF. The DNA of the CDR3 is TGTGCCAGCAGCGTAGGGACAGCCGTCCAGGGGCTATATGGCTACACCTTC.

At least ten counts were recorded for this clonotype. The chain uses TRBV20-1 and TRBJ2-2; the D gene is possibly TRBD1 (6 bases). Looked up from germline, CDR1 is DFQATT and CDR2 is SNEGSKA (reference sequence). The CDR3 consists of 16 residues. V lost 5 bases and J lost 2, with 18 bases in between. The CDR3 reads CSAWGPDRSNTGELFF. The CDR3 bases are TGCAGTGCTTGGGGACCGGACAGATCAAACACCGGGGAGCTGTTTTTT.